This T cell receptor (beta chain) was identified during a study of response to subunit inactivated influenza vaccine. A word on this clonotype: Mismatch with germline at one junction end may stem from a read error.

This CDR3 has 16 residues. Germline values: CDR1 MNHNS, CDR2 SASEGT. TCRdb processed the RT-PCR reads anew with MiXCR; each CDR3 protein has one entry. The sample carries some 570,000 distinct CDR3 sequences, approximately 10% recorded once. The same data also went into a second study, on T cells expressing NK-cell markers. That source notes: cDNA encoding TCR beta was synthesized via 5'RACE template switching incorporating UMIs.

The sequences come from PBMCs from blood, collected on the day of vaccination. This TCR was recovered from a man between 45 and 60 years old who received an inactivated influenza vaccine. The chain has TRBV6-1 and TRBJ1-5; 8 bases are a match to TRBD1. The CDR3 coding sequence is TGTGCCAGCAGGGAAGCGCAGGGGGCTAGGGATCAGCCCCAGCATTTT. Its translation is CASREAQGARDQPQHF.